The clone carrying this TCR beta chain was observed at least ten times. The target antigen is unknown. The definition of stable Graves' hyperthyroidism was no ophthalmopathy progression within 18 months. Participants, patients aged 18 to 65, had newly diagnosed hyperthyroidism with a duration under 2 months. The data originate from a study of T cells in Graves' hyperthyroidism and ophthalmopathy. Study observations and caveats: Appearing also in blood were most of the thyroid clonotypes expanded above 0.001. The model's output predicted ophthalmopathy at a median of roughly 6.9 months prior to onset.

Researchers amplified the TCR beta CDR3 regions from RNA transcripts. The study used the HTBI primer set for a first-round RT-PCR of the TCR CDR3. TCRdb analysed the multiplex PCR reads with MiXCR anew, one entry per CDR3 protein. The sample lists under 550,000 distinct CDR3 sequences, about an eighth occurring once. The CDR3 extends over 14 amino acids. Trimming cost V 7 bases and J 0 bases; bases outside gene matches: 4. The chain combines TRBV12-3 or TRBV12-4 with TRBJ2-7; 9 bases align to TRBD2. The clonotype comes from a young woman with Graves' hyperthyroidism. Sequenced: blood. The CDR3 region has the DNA TGTGCCAGCAAGATAGCGGGAGTCTCCTACGAGCAGTACTTC. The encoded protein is CASKIAGVSYEQYF.